This T cell receptor beta chain was profiled in a study of tumor and adjacent non-tumor tissue in lung cancer listed by TCRdb under 2018. About the study as a whole: By cancer type, the cohort comprised some 13 adenocarcinoma patients, 2 squamous cell carcinoma patients and 1 small cell lung cancer patient. Bulk TCRbeta repertoires were compared between lung tumor tissue and matched distant non-tumor lung tissue obtained from approximately 16 lung cancer patients. For each patient, one tumor sample and one normal lung sample were taken, giving about 29 paired specimens that underwent TCRbeta CDR3 sequencing. Sequencing generated a total of some 130 million productive TCRbeta reads, averaging about 4.17 million reads per sample. The 15 enrolled patients, of whom some 10 were men and 5 were women, were aged 31 to 76 years and were diagnosed with TNM stage I to III disease.

The library was built by means of multiplex PCR. The sequencer was an Illumina HiSeq 2500. TCRbeta libraries were constructed through three rounds of nested PCR with primers (Table S4) according to protocols adapted from ARM-PCR. Before sequencing, PCR products of 200-500 bp were cut from the gel and purified using the QIAquick gel extraction kit. Under the source paper's analysis protocol: Trimmomatic was used to clean the reads, FLASH merged the cleaned reads into complete CDR3 sequences, and MiTCR assigned the sequences to V(D)J germline segments. Clonal diversity was calculated as the inverse Simpson's index using VDJtools. In-frame sequences without a premature stop codon were defined as productive reads. The public reads were reprocessed in TCRdb via fastp at Q25 and MiXCR, keeping in-frame beta chains. Each entry merges the rows of one CDR3 protein and shows their most common DNA and genes. These V and J calls originate from TCRdb's pipeline instead of the authors' own analysis. Here the sample has about 110,000 distinct CDR3 sequences; over 55% occur a single time. Roughly 19% of the sample lies in the top ten.

RNA was extracted from bulk unsorted tissue and checked for quality with a NanoDrop ND-1000 and an Agilent 2100. The normal lung samples consisted of distant non-tumor tissue collected more than 3 cm from the tumor edge. The donors were newly diagnosed lung cancer patients admitted for thoracic surgery in China from August to November 2014 who had not received prior chemotherapy. The study excluded patients who had received radiotherapy or chemotherapy before or who had another cancer at the same time. Pieces of surgical tissue measuring about 1-2 cm3 were kept in RNAlater solution and stored at -80 degrees C until use. Study-wide findings and limitations: Neither the sequencing platform nor unique molecular identifiers are named or mentioned anywhere in the methods. Younger patients had significantly higher TCR diversity, and higher tumor TCR diversity was associated with shorter overall and disease-free survival. Because peripheral blood was not sequenced, the blood TCRbeta repertoires of the lung cancer patients in the study went unexamined. With only roughly 15 patients in the cohort, the authors noted that larger samples and more detailed clinical data are needed. A significantly larger cumulative share of the repertoire was made up by the top 100 clones in normal lung than in tumor tissue. TCR diversity (inverse Simpson) was significantly higher in tumor than in normal lung tissue (431.37 vs 166.20, P = 0.0075, Mann-Whitney U test).

The germline V gene encodes CDR1 SGHDT and CDR2 YYEEEE. Relative to germline, V is 3 bases shorter and J is 5 bases shorter, with 12 bases between their ends. From the cysteine through the phenylalanine, the CDR3 covers 14 amino acids. The entry retains the CDR3 DNA only, 42 bases that are in frame from base 1. Comment on this clonotype: It has no known antigen specificity. Base quality data are lacking; no much larger clone is found one base away.

This clonotype was sampled from a man in his fifties or sixties with non-small cell lung cancer. Sequencing used distant non-tumor lung tissue. The chain is made from TRBV5-6 and TRBJ1-5, with the D gene not clear enough to name. The nucleotide sequence is given as TGTGCCAGCAGCTATCGGGCAGGCTATCAGCCCCAGCATTTT. It specifies CASSYRAGYQPQHF.